These 32 T cell receptor beta chains came from one sample sequenced in a study of Graves' ophthalmopathy and Graves' hyperthyroidism. RNA transcripts provided the template for amplifying TCR beta CDR3 regions. The authors performed first-round RT-PCR with HTBI primers and then a second-round multiplex PCR. Using its own MiXCR run on the multiplex PCR reads, TCRdb lists one record per CDR3 protein. The sample holds roughly 500,000 distinct CDR3 sequences; approximately 14% are singletons and the top ten take 8% to 10%. Specimen: blood. These receptors were obtained from a woman aged 25 to 45 with Graves' ophthalmopathy.

This clonotype has a count of ten or more. V gene TRBV5-1 combines with J gene TRBJ2-5; a possible D gene is TRBD2 (6 bases). V was cut by 1 base and J by 3 bases, with 10 bases left in between. Germline V gene lookup returns CDR1 SGHRS and CDR2 YFSETQ. The CDR3 runs 14 residues. The CDR3 DNA is TGCGCCAGCAGCTTGCTGTCGGGAGAAGAGACCCAGTACTTC. Translating gives CASSLLSGEETQYF.

This clonotype showed up many times. The chain employs TRBV25-1 and TRBJ2-5; D gene unclear. Per germline, CDR1 MGHDK and CDR2 SYGVNS. The CDR3 extends over 13 amino acids. Trimming shortened V by 1 base and J by 3 bases, and 6 bases separated the two germline ends. CDR3 nucleotides: TGTGCCAGCAGTGAATTTGAGGAAGAGACCCAGTACTTC. Translating gives CASSEFEEETQYF.

In this sample, this clonotype turned up many times. The CDR3 DNA follows: TGTGCCAGCAGTCCGCGCGGCTTTGAAGGCACTGAAGCTTTCTTT. Amino acid sequence: CASSPRGFEGTEAFF. The rearrangement links TRBV27 to TRBJ1-1; D not resolved. The CDR3 has 15 residues. V was pared by 5 bases and J by 4 bases, with 17 bases between. Germline CDR1 MNHEY, CDR2 SMNVEV (reference sequence).

This clonotype was recorded at least ten times. The V call is TRBV6-5, the J call TRBJ1-1; no reliable D call. The CDR3 has 15 residues. Germline V gives CDR1 MNHEY, CDR2 SVGAGI. The V gene lost 0 bases and the J gene lost 0 bases, with 8 bases spanning the gap. DNA of the CDR3: TGTGCCAGCAGTTACTCCAGAATGGTGAACACTGAAGCTTTCTTT. Amino acid sequence: CASSYSRMVNTEAFF.

This clonotype was counted ten times or more. A much more abundant neighbour one base away suggests this may be a read error. The chain couples TRBV28 to TRBJ1-2; TRBD1 aligns across 7 bases. The CDR3 loop spans 15 amino acids. Germline lookup yields CDR1 MDHEN and CDR2 SYDVKM. Written as DNA, the CDR3 is TGTGCCAGTAGAGCGGACAGGCTTTCTTTCTATGACTACACCTTC. Residues: CASRADRLSFYDYTF.

This clonotype was detected many times. The DNA of the CDR3 is TGCGCCAGCAGCTTGGTCGGCCGACAGGGGCCTCTCTACGAGCAGTACTTC. This translates into CASSLVGRQGPLYEQYF. This rearrangement joins TRBV5-1 to TRBJ2-7; 8 bases map to TRBD1. Germline CDR1 is SGHRS and CDR2 is YFSETQ. The length of the CDR3 is 17 residues. The V segment lost 0 bases and the J segment 3 bases; nucleotides outside the gene matches: 11.

In its sample, this clonotype was seen many times. The V gene is TRBV28, the J gene TRBJ2-6; D is undetermined. In germline, CDR1 is MDHEN, CDR2 SYDVKM. V was trimmed by 3 bases and J by 4 bases, leaving 7 bases between them. This CDR3 is built from 14 residues. CDR3 sequence reads: CASSLLGGANVLTF. The CDR3 DNA is TGTGCCAGCAGTTTGCTAGGAGGGGCCAACGTCCTGACTTTC.

This clonotype occurred a few times. V gene TRBV2 combines with J gene TRBJ2-5; D possibly matches TRBD1 or TRBD2 (5 bases each). Trimming shortened V by 6 bases and J by 2 bases, and 13 bases separated the two germline ends. The CDR3 contains 14 residues. Germline V gene sequence: CDR1 SNHLY, CDR2 FYNNEI. The CDR3 region is CASRLGTSQETQYF. CDR3 DNA: TGTGCCAGCAGACTTGGGACGTCACAAGAGACCCAGTACTTC.

At least ten counts were recorded for this clonotype. V and J are TRBV6-5 and TRBJ2-7; a weak D match, TRBD1 (5 bases). V lost 2 bases and J 7 bases, leaving 15 bases between the germline ends. Germline V lookup: CDR1 MNHEY, CDR2 SVGAGI. The CDR3 is made up of 14 amino acids. The CDR3 DNA follows: TGTGCCAGCAGTTACACCTCAGGGTCCCCGGAGCAGTACTTC. It encodes CASSYTSGSPEQYF.

V is TRBV12-5 and J is TRBJ2-7; the D call may be TRBD1 or TRBD2 (5 bases each). Trimming took 1 base from V and 0 from J, leaving 7 bases between them. The germline V gene encodes CDR1 LGHNT and CDR2 FRNRAP. The CDR3 extends over 14 amino acids. The CDR3 region is CASGLAGTSYEQYF. The CDR3 DNA follows: TGTGCTAGTGGTTTGGCCGGGACCTCCTACGAGCAGTACTTC.

The genes are TRBV12-3 or TRBV12-4 and TRBJ2-2, with TRBD2 identical over 7 bases. The CDR3 is 15 residues long. Unmatched junction bases numbered 8, after V lost 6 bases and J lost 4 bases. CDR3: CASSPSGGRTGELFF. CDR3 sequence (DNA): TGTGCCAGCAGCCCCTCGGGGGGACGCACCGGGGAGCTGTTTTTT.

The chain has TRBV11-1 and TRBJ1-1; possibly TRBD1 for D (6 bases). Germline CDR1 SGHAT, CDR2 FQDESV (reference sequence). V lost 8 bases and J lost 4, with 29 bases in between. The CDR3 runs to 18 residues. CDR3 region: CASRPTIRGGEGGTEAFF. The CDR3 coding sequence is TGTGCCAGCCGGCCGACGATCAGGGGCGGCGAGGGAGGCACTGAAGCTTTCTTT. Full variable domain (outside the CDR3, taken from reference TRBV11-1 and TRBJ1-1): EAEVAQSPRYKITEKSQAVAFWCDPISGHATLYWYRQILGQGPELLVQFQDESVVDDSQLPKDRFSAERLKGVDSTLKIQPAELGDSAMYLCASRPTIRGGEGGTEAFFGQGTRLTVV.

This clonotype was seen at least ten times. The rearrangement joins TRBV5-1 to TRBJ1-1; D possibly corresponds to TRBD1 (5 bases). The CDR3 contains 12 residues. V lost 3 bases to trimming and J lost 9 bases, with 12 bases between them. The V gene's germline CDR1 is SGHRS and CDR2 YFSETQ. CDR3 sequence (DNA): TGCGCCAGCAGCTCGGGGCCCACCAAAGCTTTCTTT. Its protein is CASSSGPTKAFF.

The sample holds many counts of this clonotype. This chain uses TRBV27 with TRBJ1-6; TRBD1 is a possible D gene (5 bases). Germline lookup yields CDR1 MNHEY and CDR2 SMNVEV (reference sequence). This CDR3 is 15 amino acids long. V dropped 5 bases and J dropped 12 bases, with 20 bases sitting between them. As DNA, the CDR3 is TGTGCCAGCAGTAGCAGGGTTGATTATTTATTACCCCTCCACTTT. This encodes CASSSRVDYLLPLHF.

This clonotype was detected ten times or more. The chain links TRBV11-2 to TRBJ2-2, with TRBD2 identical over 8 bases. Germline assignment: CDR1 SGHAT and CDR2 FQNNGV. V shed 1 base, J shed 5 bases, and the junction held 6 bases outside the gene matches. This CDR3 region has 16 residues. The DNA of the CDR3 is TGTGCCAGCAGCTTAGTTTCGAGCGGGAGAACCGGGGAGCTGTTTTTT. Translated, it gives CASSLVSSGRTGELFF.

The chain is built from TRBV28 and TRBJ2-2; no firm D call. The ends were cut back, 11 bases at V and 7 bases at J, with 14 bases in the middle. The CDR3 contains 12 residues. Germline CDR1 reads MDHEN; CDR2 reads SYDVKM. The CDR3: CAAGPAYGELFF. The CDR3 DNA follows: TGTGCCGCCGGCCCAGCGTACGGGGAGCTGTTTTTT.

Many counts were recorded for this clonotype. The chain's CDR3 is CASSLRGGNQPQHF. The CDR3 coding sequence is TGTGCCAGCAGCTTACGGGGCGGCAATCAGCCCCAGCATTTT. The chain carries TRBV12-3 or TRBV12-4 and TRBJ1-5; D is possibly TRBD1 (5 bases). The ends were cut back, 6 bases at V and 2 bases at J, with 11 bases in the middle. This CDR3 is built from 14 residues.

This clonotype has a single count. This may be a read error, as it is one base from a much larger clone. The V call is TRBV15, the J call TRBJ1-2; 8 positions agree with TRBD1. CDR1 LNHNV and CDR2 YYDKDF come from the germline V gene (reference sequence). CDR3 size: 17 residues. The CDR3 protein is CATSGLRDRTYENGHTF. DNA of the CDR3: TGTGCCACCAGCGGACTCAGGGACAGGACCTACGAGAATGGCCACACCTTC.

Ten or more counts support this clonotype. The chain recombines TRBV6-1 with TRBJ1-3; D is unclear. Germline CDR1 reads MNHNS; CDR2 reads SASEGT. V gave up 10 bases and J gave up 12 bases, with 16 bases separating them. The CDR3 spans 11 residues. The CDR3: CATTKAVHIYF. CDR3 nucleotide sequence: TGTGCCACCACCAAGGCGGTTCACATATATTTT.

This clonotype was seen many times. The chain carries TRBV9 and TRBJ2-5, with D maybe TRBD2 (7 bases). Trimming shortened V by 3 bases and J by 1 base, and 16 bases separated the two germline ends. CDR1 and CDR2 (germline): SGDLS, YYNGEE. The CDR3 loop spans 16 amino acids. CDR3 sequence (DNA): TGTGCCAGCAGCGAGTGGGGGGGGCGGTCCCAAGAGACCCAGTACTTC. Protein: CASSEWGGRSQETQYF.

The rearrangement joins TRBV29-1 to TRBJ1-6; D is perhaps TRBD1 (6 bases). The CDR3 covers 14 residues. Trimming took off 2 bases at V and 10 bases at J, with 15 bases between the two ends. Looked up from germline, CDR1 is SQVTM and CDR2 is ANQGSEA. Here the CDR3 reads CSVESGGPGSPLHF. The CDR3 DNA reads as TGCAGCGTTGAAAGTGGGGGGCCGGGATCACCCCTCCACTTT.

As to this clonotype: A read error is possible here, since a much larger clone lies one base away. The rearrangement links TRBV15 to TRBJ1-5; the D gene is possibly TRBD1 (5 bases). The V end lost 0 bases, the J end lost 9 bases, and 15 bases lay between the germline ends. The germline V gene has CDR1 LNHNV and CDR2 YYDKDF (reference sequence). This CDR3 spans 15 amino acids. The CDR3 DNA reads TGTGCCACCAGCAGAGATAGGGGCCTGGTACGGCCCCAGCATTTT. Its protein product is CATSRDRGLVRPQHF.

This clonotype was seen at least ten times. V usage is TRBV20-1 and J usage is TRBJ2-7; D tentatively reads TRBD1 or TRBD2 (5 bases each). V was shortened by 1 base and J by 3 bases, with 13 bases between the two germline ends. CDR3 length: 14 residues. Germline CDR1 DFQATT, CDR2 SNEGSKA (reference sequence). The CDR3: CSARGLGEYYEQYF. CDR3 coding DNA: TGCAGTGCTAGAGGTCTGGGGGAGTACTACGAGCAGTACTTC.

V and J are TRBV30 and TRBJ2-7; D is possibly TRBD2 (5 bases). The CDR3 has 12 residues. V was pared by 3 bases and J by 5 bases, with 11 bases between. The V gene's germline CDR1 is GTSNPN and CDR2 SVGIG (reference sequence). The CDR3 region has the DNA TGTGCCTGGAGAGGGAGTGGCCACGAGCAGTACTTC. Amino acids: CAWRGSGHEQYF.

J is TRBJ2-2 and V is TRBV3-1; no firm D call. Looked up from germline, CDR1 is LGHDT and CDR2 is YNNKEL (reference sequence). The CDR3 has 16 amino acids. V was pared by 1 base and J by 0 bases, with 9 bases between. The CDR3 DNA follows: TGTGCCAGCAGCCAAGGGCTGTTCGCGAACACCGGGGAGCTGTTTTTT. Translating gives CASSQGLFANTGELFF.

The genes are TRBV11-2 and TRBJ2-7; a weak D match, TRBD2 (5 bases). CDR3 length equals 15 residues. Trimming took 4 bases from V and 2 from J, leaving 15 bases between them. Germline CDR1 is SGHAT and CDR2 is FQNNGV. In DNA form, the CDR3 reads TGTGCCAGCAGCTCCCCCGGACTGTACACCTACGAGCAGTACTTC. Protein product: CASSSPGLYTYEQYF.

Ten or more counts support this clonotype. The V gene is TRBV6-2 or TRBV6-3, the J gene TRBJ1-1; D perhaps matches TRBD1 (5 bases). The CDR3 consists of 12 residues. Germline V lookup: CDR1 MNHEY, CDR2 SVGEGT. V dropped 7 bases and J dropped 5 bases, with 11 bases sitting between them. The CDR3 region is CASIGGGTEAFF. Written as DNA, the CDR3 is TGTGCCAGCATAGGCGGGGGAACTGAAGCTTTCTTT.

This clonotype came up many times. The CDR3 DNA follows: TGTGCCAGTAGCCGGGACAGGGGACGGTGGGGCTACACCTTC. This codes for CASSRDRGRWGYTF. The V gene is TRBV19, the J gene TRBJ1-2, with 10 bases fitting TRBD1. The CDR3 length is 14 residues. From germline, CDR1 is LNHDA and CDR2 SQIVND (reference sequence). Trimming at V came to 6 bases and at J to 8 bases, leaving 9 bases not matched to a gene. Variable domain in full (rest from reference TRBV19 and TRBJ1-2): DGGITQSPKYLFRKEGQNVTLSCEQNLNHDAMYWYRQDPGQGLRLIYYSQIVNDFQKGDIAEGYSVSREKKESFPLTVTSAQKNPTAFYLCASSRDRGRWGYTFGSGTRLTVV.

This clonotype was seen at least ten times. The genes are TRBV20-1 and TRBJ2-5, with no clear D. The CDR3 spans 16 residues. Trimming removed 0 bases from V and 8 bases from J, with 22 bases in between. Germline values: CDR1 DFQATT, CDR2 SNEGSKA (reference sequence). The CDR3 sequence is CSARESPDLLIGTQYF. CDR3 sequence (DNA): TGCAGTGCTAGAGAAAGCCCGGACCTGCTCATTGGAACCCAGTACTTC.

This clonotype was observed a handful of times. The chain recombines TRBV12-3 or TRBV12-4 with TRBJ2-7; 11 bases agree with TRBD1. Germline trimming cut 5 bases from V and 7 bases from J; bases unmatched to any gene: 13. The CDR3 length is 16 residues. The CDR3 DNA is TGTGCCAGCAGTCCCCGCCCGGGACAGGGGGGGAAGGAGCAGTACTTC. Its protein is CASSPRPGQGGKEQYF.

This clonotype was counted at least ten times. The chain employs TRBV10-3 and TRBJ1-2, with TRBD1 as a possible D gene (5 bases). The CDR3 is 14 residues long. Deletions cut 11 bases from V and 4 bases from J, with 20 bases between. Germline lookup yields CDR1 ENHRY and CDR2 SYGVKD. As DNA, the CDR3 is TGTGCCTTTTCAGGGAGTCTAGAGCTCTATGGCTACACCTTC. This translates into CAFSGSLELYGYTF.

This clonotype occurred many times. The chain joins TRBV2 to TRBJ2-5; the D gene is possibly TRBD2 (7 bases). There are 15 residues in the CDR3. Between the trimmed V and J ends, which lost 1 base and 1 base, there was a span of 10 bases. Germline V CDR1 and CDR2: SNHLY, FYNNEI. The CDR3: CASSEVGGPQETQYF. The CDR3 bases are TGTGCCAGCAGTGAAGTCGGGGGGCCCCAAGAGACCCAGTACTTC.